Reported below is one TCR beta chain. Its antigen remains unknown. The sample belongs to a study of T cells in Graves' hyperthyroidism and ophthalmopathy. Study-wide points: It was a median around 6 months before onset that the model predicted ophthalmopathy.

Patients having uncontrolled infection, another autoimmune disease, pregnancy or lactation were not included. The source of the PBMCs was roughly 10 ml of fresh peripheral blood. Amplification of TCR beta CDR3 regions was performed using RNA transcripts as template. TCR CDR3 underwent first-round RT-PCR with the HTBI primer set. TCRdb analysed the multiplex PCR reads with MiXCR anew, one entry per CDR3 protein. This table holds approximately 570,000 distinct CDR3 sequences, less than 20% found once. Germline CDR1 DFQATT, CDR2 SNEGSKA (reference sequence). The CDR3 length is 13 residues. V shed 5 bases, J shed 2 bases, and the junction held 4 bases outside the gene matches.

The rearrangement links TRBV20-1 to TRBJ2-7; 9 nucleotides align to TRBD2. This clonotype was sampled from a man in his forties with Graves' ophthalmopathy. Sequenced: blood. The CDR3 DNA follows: TGCAGTGCTTATAGCGGGAGTACCTACGAGCAGTACTTC. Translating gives CSAYSGSTYEQYF.